Below are 20 T cell receptor beta chains sequenced from a single sample in a study of intratumoral heterogeneity in liver cancer. Multiple geographically separated regions of the hepatocellular carcinoma nodule were sampled separately. Method: immunoSEQ multiplex PCR; TCRdb's copy keeps in-frame clones and lacks some. Of about 6,600 clones in the sample, under 60% were seen once. The sample was tumor tissue, taken before any cancer treatment. The receptor set was obtained from a man aged 70 or older with hepatocellular carcinoma.

The chain carries TRBV5-4 and TRBJ1-2; 9 nucleotides line up with TRBD1. The CDR3 is 16 amino acids. The germline gives CDR1 SGHNT, CDR2 YYREEE (reference sequence). Losses at the gene ends were 4 bases for V and 6 bases for J; bases not matched to a gene: 13. The CDR3 coding sequence is TGTGCCAGCAGCGTAGGCTTGGGGACAGGGATTGATGGCTACACCTTC. It encodes CASSVGLGTGIDGYTF.

The chain uses TRBV19 and TRBJ2-1, with TRBD2 as a possible D gene (5 bases). V was pared by 11 bases and J by 1 base, with 18 bases between. This CDR3 is 15 amino acids long. The germline CDR1 and CDR2 sequences are LNHDA and SQIVND (reference sequence). This chain's CDR3 is CASERTPNSYNEQFF. The CDR3, as DNA: TGTGCCTCCGAGAGGACTCCCAATTCCTACAATGAGCAGTTCTTC. Together with reference TRBV19 and TRBJ2-1, the CDR3 gives the full variable domain: DGGITQSPKYLFRKEGQNVTLSCEQNLNHDAMYWYRQDPGQGLRLIYYSQIVNDFQKGDIAEGYSVSREKKESFPLTVTSAQKNPTAFYLCASERTPNSYNEQFFGPGTRLTVL.

This clone was detected a few times. The V call is TRBV4-3, the J call TRBJ1-1; no definite D call. Deletions cut 0 bases from V and 1 base from J, with 6 bases between. Germline assignment: CDR1 LGHNA and CDR2 YSLEER. This CDR3 spans 14 amino acids. CDR3 sequence reads: CASSQDFTNTEAFF. CDR3 coding DNA: TGCGCCAGCAGCCAAGATTTCACGAACACTGAAGCTTTCTTT.

As regards this clone: At one of its ends the junction is not consistent with the germline gene, which may arise from a read error. The chain uses TRBV7-3 and TRBJ1-1; TRBD1 is a possible D gene (5 bases). Germline V CDR1 and CDR2: SGHTA, FQGTGA. The CDR3 sequence is 15 residues long. The CDR3 DNA reads as TGTGCCAGCAGCGAACTCAGGGTGCTGAAAACTGAAGCTTTCTTT. This gives the protein CASSELRVLKTEAFF.

By share of the sample, this clone is medium-sized. The CDR3 sequence is CASSPSRERGKLFF. In DNA, the CDR3 is TGTGCCAGCAGTCCTTCTAGGGAGAGGGGAAAACTGTTTTTT. This sequence joins TRBV2 and TRBJ1-4, with D possibly being TRBD1 (5 bases). The CDR3 runs 14 residues. CDR1 and CDR2 (germline): SNHLY, FYNNEI. Trimming left V 5 bases short and J 10 bases short, with 17 bases between.

The chain has TRBV18 and TRBJ1-5; no reliable D call. The germline gives CDR1 KGHSH, CDR2 LQKENI. The CDR3 has 13 amino acids. Trimming removed 4 bases from V and 7 bases from J, with 11 bases in between. The DNA for the CDR3 is TGTGCCAGCTCACGGGAAACCGGCCAGCCCCAGCATTTT. Translating gives CASSRETGQPQHF.

Sample share makes this clone medium-sized. The V and J genes are TRBV5-4 and TRBJ2-2, with D possibly matching TRBD2 (6 bases). The V end lost 0 bases, the J end lost 4 bases, and 10 bases lay between the germline ends. Per germline, CDR1 SGHNT and CDR2 YYREEE (reference sequence). The CDR3 consists of 15 residues. DNA for the CDR3: TGTGCCAGCAGCTTGGTTAGGGGAGGCACCGGGGAGCTGTTTTTT. Its protein is CASSLVRGGTGELFF.

This clone has just a few counts. This chain joins TRBV7-2 and TRBJ2-7, with 10 bases matching TRBD1. V trimming: 5 bases; J trimming: 4 bases; junction bases outside the gene matches: 8. Germline assignment: CDR1 SGHTA and CDR2 FQGNSA. This CDR3 has 15 residues. This CDR3 is CASSLRQGASYEQYF. The CDR3, as DNA: TGTGCCAGCAGCCTAAGACAGGGGGCGAGTTACGAGCAGTACTTC.

This clone is medium-sized. The J gene is TRBJ1-5, the V gene TRBV10-3; the match to TRBD1 covers 11 bases. Germline V gene lookup returns CDR1 ENHRY and CDR2 SYGVKD. The CDR3 totals 16 residues. With 0 bases clipped from V and 4 bases from J, the junction kept 2 bases outside the gene matches. For the CDR3, the DNA is TGTGCCATCAGTGAGTCTGGACAGGGGGCAAATCAGCCCCAGCATTTT. Protein: CAISESGQGANQPQHF.

This clone has just a few counts. J is TRBJ1-1 and V is TRBV15, with 8 positions matching TRBD1. The junction had 5 bases not matched to a gene; V was cut back by 10 bases and J by 1 base. The CDR3 has 13 residues. CDR1 and CDR2 from the germline V gene are LNHNV and YYDKDF (reference sequence). CDR3 sequence (DNA): TGTGCCAGTTCAGGGGGCAGGAACACTGAAGCTTTCTTT. This sequence encodes CASSGGRNTEAFF.

The rearrangement joins TRBV19 to TRBJ2-7; D is undetermined. V shed 5 bases and J shed 12 bases, with 20 bases lying between them. CDR1 and CDR2 (germline): LNHDA, SQIVND (reference sequence). There are 13 residues in the CDR3. This chain's CDR3 is CASSEGRSPTTYF. The CDR3 coding sequence is TGTGCCAGTAGTGAAGGACGGAGTCCTACGACGTACTTC.

In this sample, this clone turned up a few times. The chain recombines TRBV6-5 with TRBJ1-6; 7 bases agree with TRBD1. This CDR3 contains 14 residues. Germline V gene sequence: CDR1 MNHEY, CDR2 SVGAGI. After removal of 6 bases from V and 5 bases from J, the junction contained 4 bases not matched to a gene. The CDR3 loop reads CASRQGTDNSPLHF. The CDR3 DNA sequence: TGTGCCAGCAGACAGGGGACCGATAATTCACCCCTCCACTTT.

This clone was recorded a few times. The chain uses TRBV7-8 and TRBJ1-2; TRBD1 matches 8 bases. The germline CDR1 and CDR2 sequences are SGHVS and FQNEAQ. The CDR3 runs 13 residues. The trim removed 3 bases at V and 3 bases at J, leaving 0 bases unmatched. The CDR3 here is CASSLTGDYGYTF. The CDR3 region has the DNA TGTGCCAGCAGCTTGACAGGGGACTATGGCTACACCTTC.

This chain links TRBV19 with TRBJ1-3; D is possibly TRBD1 (5 bases). Trimming took 3 bases from V and 0 from J, leaving 9 bases between them. This CDR3 region has 15 residues. Germline values: CDR1 LNHDA, CDR2 SQIVND (reference sequence). The CDR3 DNA sequence: TGTGCCAGTAGTATTCAGGGCCACTCTGGAAACACCATATATTTT. As protein: CASSIQGHSGNTIYF.

There are a few counts of this clone. The chain couples TRBV7-9 to TRBJ1-1, with 7 bases aligning to TRBD1. Germline CDR1 and CDR2: SEHNR and FQNEAQ (reference sequence). This CDR3 has 14 residues. The ends lost 5 bases at V and 0 bases at J; junction bases unmatched: 3. In DNA, the CDR3 is TGTGCCAGCAGCCCAGGGGGGATGAACACTGAAGCTTTCTTT. Its protein product is CASSPGGMNTEAFF.

Only a few counts were recorded for this clone. CDR3 amino acids: CSASRLTQYF. CDR3 sequence (DNA): TGCAGTGCCAGCCGTCTAACGCAGTATTTT. The V call is TRBV20-1, the J call TRBJ2-3, with D unclear. This CDR3 region has 10 residues. Trimming cost V 6 bases and J 9 bases, with 10 bases left between them. Germline loops: CDR1 DFQATT, CDR2 SNEGSKA (reference sequence).

The chain combines TRBV28 with TRBJ1-2, with D maybe TRBD1 (5 bases). Trimming shortened V by 2 bases and J by 3 bases, and 10 bases separated the two germline ends. In germline, CDR1 is MDHEN, CDR2 SYDVKM. The CDR3 runs to 14 residues. The CDR3 DNA reads TGTGCCAGCAGTTTAAGCAGGGTTTACTATGGCTACACCTTC. It encodes CASSLSRVYYGYTF.

The chain recombines TRBV24-1 with TRBJ2-2; TRBD2 is a possible D gene (6 bases). The CDR3 runs to 12 residues. V was trimmed by 9 bases and J by 7 bases, leaving 11 bases between them. The germline V gene has CDR1 KGHDR and CDR2 SFDVKD. The CDR3 loop is CATSGRNGELFF. The CDR3 coding sequence is TGTGCCACCTCAGGGAGGAACGGGGAGCTGTTTTTT.

The CDR3 loop reads CASSLSVGRGETQYF. As DNA, the CDR3 is TGTGCCAGCAGCTTGTCCGTGGGTCGGGGAGAGACCCAGTACTTC. The V and J genes are TRBV7-9 and TRBJ2-5, with D possibly matching TRBD2 (5 bases). CDR1 and CDR2 (germline): SEHNR, FQNEAQ (reference sequence). Deletions cut 3 bases from V and 4 bases from J, with 15 bases between. The CDR3 spans 15 residues.

The V gene is TRBV7-2, the J gene TRBJ2-3; 7 bases map to TRBD2. The J segment lost 2 bases and the V segment lost 5 bases, leaving 1 base of the junction unmatched. This CDR3 is 13 amino acids long. Looked up from germline, CDR1 is SGHTA and CDR2 is FQGNSA. CDR3 in amino acids: CASSRDYTDTQYF. Here the CDR3 DNA reads TGTGCCAGCAGCCGGGACTACACAGATACGCAGTATTTT.